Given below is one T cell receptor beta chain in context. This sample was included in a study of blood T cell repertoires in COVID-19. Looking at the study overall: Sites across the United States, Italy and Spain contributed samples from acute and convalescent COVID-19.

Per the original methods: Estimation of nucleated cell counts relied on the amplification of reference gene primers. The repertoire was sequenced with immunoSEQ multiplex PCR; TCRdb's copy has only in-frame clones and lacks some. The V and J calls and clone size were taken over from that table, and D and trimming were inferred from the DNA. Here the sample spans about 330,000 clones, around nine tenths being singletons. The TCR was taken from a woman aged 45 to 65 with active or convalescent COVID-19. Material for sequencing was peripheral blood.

The CDR3: CASSFLGLYNEQFF. The CDR3 coding sequence is TGTGCCAGCAGCTTCTTGGGCCTCTACAATGAGCAGTTCTTC. The chain uses TRBV7-9 and TRBJ2-1, with D hard to call. V was cut by 3 bases and J by 3 bases, with 9 bases left in between. From germline, CDR1 is SEHNR and CDR2 FQNEAQ (reference sequence). The CDR3 is 14 amino acids. Full variable domain (rest looked up from reference TRBV7-9 and TRBJ2-1): DTGVSQNPRHKITKRGQNVTFRCDPISEHNRLYWYRQTLGQGPEFLTYFQNEAQLEKSRLLSDRFSAERPKGSFSTLEIQRTEQGDSAMYLCASSFLGLYNEQFFGPGTRLTVL.